Each of the 8 T cell receptor beta chains below was sequenced from the same sample in a study of T-cell reconstitution after alpha-beta-depleted transplantation in children (dated by TCRdb to 2016 to 2017). Library prep was done by PCR. The sequencer was an Illumina HiSeq 2500. Molecular barcoding was employed in the preparation of TCR libraries, with unique molecular identifiers being used to normalize TCRbeta repertoire quantification. The raw public reads went through TCRdb reprocessing: fastp at Q25, MiXCR clone calling, in-frame beta chains kept. One record per CDR3 amino acid sequence lists the most common genes and DNA. A total of approximately 590,000 distinct CDR3 sequences appear in this sample, 10% of them only once. The ten biggest clones cover about 4.2% of the sample. The material was PBMCs from the stem cell graft donor, obtained from the stem cell graft. Receptors originate from a human donor who donated a stem cell graft to a child with acute myeloid leukemia.

The gene calls are TRBV6-1 and TRBJ2-1; 11 bases agree with TRBD1. The CDR3 spans 15 residues. Germline V gene sequence: CDR1 MNHNS, CDR2 SASEGT. V shed 6 bases and J 12 bases; nucleotides not matched to a gene: 13. DNA of the CDR3: TGTGCCAGCAGGCCCGGGGGGACAGGGGGAGTTAGGCAGTTCTTC. It is translated as CASRPGGTGGVRQFF.

There are a few counts of this clonotype. V is TRBV6-5 and J is TRBJ2-7; the D gene is possibly TRBD1 (6 bases). V was pared by 6 bases and J by 12 bases, with 15 bases between. CDR3 length equals 11 residues. From germline, CDR1 is MNHEY and CDR2 SVGAGI. The CDR3, as DNA: TGTGCCAGCAGACGAGGACAGACTTTGTACTTC. It codes for CASRRGQTLYF.

V usage is TRBV9 and J usage is TRBJ2-1; D not certain. Trimming cost V 0 bases and J 2 bases, with 9 bases left between them. From germline, CDR1 is SGDLS and CDR2 YYNGEE. CDR3 length: 15 amino acids. The CDR3 nucleotides are TGTGCCAGCAGCGTAGACGTAGTCACCTACAATGAGCAGTTCTTC. Its translation is CASSVDVVTYNEQFF.

The J gene is TRBJ2-5, the V gene TRBV29-1; no clear D. CDR1 is SQVTM, CDR2 ANQGSEA, per germline. Trimming pared 5 bases from V and 5 bases from J, leaving 15 bases between. This CDR3 is 13 amino acids long. In DNA form, the CDR3 reads TGCAGCGTTTCGCTTTTAGGGAAGGAGACCCAGTACTTC. Its translation: CSVSLLGKETQYF.

The J gene is TRBJ2-7, the V gene TRBV5-1, with D possibly called TRBD1 or TRBD2 (5 bases each). The length of the CDR3 is 12 residues. V was cut by 10 bases and J by 0 bases, with 11 bases left in between. CDR1 and CDR2 (germline): SGHRS, YFSETQ. The CDR3 DNA reads TGCGCCGTCCGGGGCACCTCCTACGAGCAGTACTTC. This translates into CAVRGTSYEQYF.

This clonotype was seen only a few times. This chain uses TRBV6-2 or TRBV6-3 with TRBJ1-4, with unresolved D. Deletions cut 0 bases from V and 6 bases from J, with 11 bases between. In germline, CDR1 is MNHEY, CDR2 SVGEGT. CDR3 length: 15 residues. This CDR3 reads CASSYSSLGDEKLFF. CDR3 DNA: TGTGCCAGCAGTTACTCGTCGTTGGGAGATGAAAAACTGTTTTTT.

There are a few counts of this clonotype. The chain has TRBV7-9 and TRBJ1-1, with D possibly TRBD1 on 6 matching bases. This CDR3 is built from 15 residues. The germline gives CDR1 SEHNR, CDR2 FQNEAQ (reference sequence). V shed 5 bases and J shed 1 base, with 14 bases lying between them. The CDR3 reads CASSVTGNSNTEAFF. CDR3 in DNA: TGTGCCAGCAGCGTTACAGGGAATTCGAACACTGAAGCTTTCTTT.

There are a few counts of this clonotype. This chain joins TRBV6-1 and TRBJ1-5; tentative D call: TRBD1 (5 bases). This CDR3 contains 15 residues. Trimming removed 0 bases from V and 3 bases from J, with 9 bases in between. Germline V CDR1 and CDR2: MNHNS, SASEGT. CDR3 DNA: TGTGCCAGCAGTGAAGCGGGGGGTACCAATCAGCCCCAGCATTTT. Translating it yields CASSEAGGTNQPQHF.